Presented here are 9 T cell receptor beta chains from one specimen sequenced in a study of T cells in Graves' hyperthyroidism and ophthalmopathy. Amplification of TCR beta CDR3 regions was performed using RNA transcripts as template. The HTBI set primed first-round TCR CDR3 RT-PCR. TCRdb re-derived calls from the multiplex PCR reads in MiXCR, one entry per CDR3 protein. The sample consists of around 240,000 distinct CDR3 sequences, about 16% of them appearing once. What was sequenced was blood. The receptors originated from a woman under 30 with Graves' ophthalmopathy.

The chain links TRBV2 to TRBJ1-1; 8 nucleotides agree with TRBD1. Germline-derived CDR1 and CDR2 are SNHLY and FYNNEI. The V segment lost 5 bases and the J segment 4 bases; nucleotides outside the gene matches: 6. This CDR3 spans 14 amino acids. CDR3 in amino acids: CASSPQGDITEAFF. The CDR3 nucleotides read TGTGCCAGCAGTCCACAGGGGGACATCACTGAAGCTTTCTTT. Supplemented by reference TRBV2 and TRBJ1-1, the full variable domain reads EPEVTQTPSHQVTQMGQEVILRCVPISNHLYFYWYRQILGQKVEFLVSFYNNEISEKSEIFDDQFSVERPDGSNFTLKIRSTKLEDSAMYFCASSPQGDITEAFFGQGTRLTVV.

The chain links TRBV7-9 to TRBJ2-5, with TRBD2 matching over 14 bases. V trimming: 7 bases; J trimming: 4 bases; junction bases outside the gene matches: 14. Germline V gene sequence: CDR1 SEHNR, CDR2 FQNEAQ (reference sequence). The CDR3 contains 18 residues. CDR3 region: CASNPTVRTSGGRETQYF. The CDR3 coding sequence is TGTGCCAGCAACCCAACGGTGAGGACTAGCGGGGGGAGAGAGACCCAGTACTTC.

This clonotype showed up many times. The CDR3 spells CASSLAGQPQHF. The DNA of the CDR3 is TGTGCCAGCAGCTTAGCGGGTCAGCCCCAGCATTTT. The chain has TRBV7-9 and TRBJ1-5; D remains unclear. The germline V and J ends were trimmed by 0 bases and 6 bases, with 3 bases remaining between them. Germline lookup yields CDR1 SEHNR and CDR2 FQNEAQ (reference sequence). The CDR3 runs 12 residues.

This chain joins TRBV15 and TRBJ1-5, with TRBD1 identical over 7 bases. Germline-derived CDR1 and CDR2 are LNHNV and YYDKDF (reference sequence). The CDR3 spans 14 residues. Unmatched junction bases numbered 4, after V lost 1 base and J lost 7 bases. The CDR3 loop reads CATSRGGGGQPQHF. The CDR3 DNA is TGTGCCACCAGCAGAGGAGGGGGCGGACAGCCCCAGCATTTT.

The sample holds many counts of this clonotype. The CDR3 sequence: CASSFSPGTMLEQFF. CDR3 bases: TGTGCCAGCAGCTTTAGTCCAGGGACCATGCTTGAGCAGTTCTTC. This chain links TRBV5-6 with TRBJ2-1; D may match TRBD1 or TRBD2 (5 bases each). V was clipped by 2 bases and J by 9 bases, with 18 bases between them. Germline V gene sequence: CDR1 SGHDT, CDR2 YYEEEE. The CDR3 has 15 amino acids.

This clonotype was detected many times. V and J are TRBV20-1 and TRBJ2-1, with unresolved D. V lost 2 bases and J 8 bases, leaving 16 bases between the germline ends. Germline V lookup: CDR1 DFQATT, CDR2 SNEGSKA (reference sequence). This CDR3 has 14 amino acids. CDR3 DNA sequence: TGCAGTGCTAGAATTTCCCCCCATGCGGATGAGCAGTTCTTC. Its protein is CSARISPHADEQFF.

Many counts were recorded for this clonotype. The rearrangement uses TRBV20-1 and TRBJ1-2; the D is unclear. V was pared by 4 bases and J by 4 bases, with 4 bases between. The CDR3 is 10 residues long. Germline-derived CDR1 and CDR2 are DFQATT and SNEGSKA (reference sequence). CDR3 region: CSATTYGYTF. CDR3 DNA: TGCAGTGCTACCACCTATGGCTACACCTTC.

This clonotype was detected ten times or more. This chain uses TRBV6-1 with TRBJ2-5; 10 bases line up with TRBD1. The V segment lost 5 bases and the J segment 9 bases; nucleotides outside the gene matches: 12. Germline loops: CDR1 MNHNS, CDR2 SASEGT. This CDR3 contains 15 residues. CDR3: CASSYGTGAQVAQYF. The CDR3 nucleotides read TGTGCCAGCAGTTATGGGACAGGGGCCCAAGTAGCCCAGTACTTC.

This clonotype was detected ten times or more. The CDR3: CASRDRVGSPLHF. CDR3 coding DNA: TGTGCCAGCAGGGACAGGGTGGGTTCACCCCTCCACTTT. The chain joins TRBV2 to TRBJ1-6; 8 positions agree with TRBD1. Trimming cost V 6 bases and J 9 bases; bases outside gene matches: 4. CDR1 and CDR2 from the germline V gene are SNHLY and FYNNEI. CDR3 size: 13 residues.